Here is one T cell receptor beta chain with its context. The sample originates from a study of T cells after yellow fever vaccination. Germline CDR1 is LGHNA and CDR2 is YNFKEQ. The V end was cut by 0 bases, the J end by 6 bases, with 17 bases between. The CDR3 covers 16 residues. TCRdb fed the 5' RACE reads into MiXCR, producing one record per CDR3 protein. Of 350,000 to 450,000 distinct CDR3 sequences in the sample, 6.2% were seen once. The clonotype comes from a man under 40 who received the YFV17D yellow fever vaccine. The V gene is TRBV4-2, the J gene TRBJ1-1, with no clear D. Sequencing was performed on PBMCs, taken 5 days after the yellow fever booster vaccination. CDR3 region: CASSQDPVVGIPEAFF. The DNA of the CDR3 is TGTGCCAGCAGCCAAGACCCGGTGGTGGGGATCCCTGAAGCTTTCTTT.